Each of the 2 T cell receptor beta chains below was sequenced from the same sample in a study of Tregs in tolerant kidney transplant recipients. The repertoire was sequenced with immunoSEQ multiplex PCR; TCRdb's copy has only in-frame clones and lacks some. The sample spans 50,000 or so clones; the ten largest clones claim about 0.83%. The sample consisted of CD4+ T cells from blood, taken before the transplant. The origin of the receptors is a human donor who received a combined kidney and bone marrow transplant.

In regard to this clone: The CDR3 goes on 3 residues after the read ends, and that part is filled in from the germline J gene. This chain joins TRBV7-2 and TRBJ2-3; 15 bases are a match to TRBD2. Germline V gene lookup returns CDR1 SGHTA and CDR2 FQGNSA. The CDR3 loop spans 18 amino acids. After removal of 0 bases from V and 4 bases from J, the junction contained 5 bases not matched to a gene. The CDR3: CASSLATGLAGGADTQYF. CDR3 DNA (partial): TGTGCCAGCAGCTTAGCGACGGGACTAGCGGGGGGTGCAGATACG.

Concerning this clone: Read sequence stops 3 residues before the CDR3 end, and the germline J gene provides the missing end. V usage is TRBV5-1 and J usage is TRBJ2-4; D may be TRBD1 (5 bases). The germline gives CDR1 SGHRS, CDR2 YFSETQ. CDR3 size: 14 residues. The V gene lost 4 bases and the J gene lost 5 bases, with 13 bases spanning the gap. The CDR3 here is CASSAQGPENIQYF. The part of the CDR3 DNA that was read is TGCGCCAGCAGCGCGCAGGGTCCTGAAAACATT. Complete variable domain (other parts from reference TRBV5-1 and TRBJ2-4): KAGVTQTPRYLIKTRGQQVTLSCSPISGHRSVSWYQQTPGQGLQFLFEYFSETQRNKGNFPGRFSGRQFSNSRSEMNVSTLELGDSALYLCASSAQGPENIQYFGAGTRLSVL.